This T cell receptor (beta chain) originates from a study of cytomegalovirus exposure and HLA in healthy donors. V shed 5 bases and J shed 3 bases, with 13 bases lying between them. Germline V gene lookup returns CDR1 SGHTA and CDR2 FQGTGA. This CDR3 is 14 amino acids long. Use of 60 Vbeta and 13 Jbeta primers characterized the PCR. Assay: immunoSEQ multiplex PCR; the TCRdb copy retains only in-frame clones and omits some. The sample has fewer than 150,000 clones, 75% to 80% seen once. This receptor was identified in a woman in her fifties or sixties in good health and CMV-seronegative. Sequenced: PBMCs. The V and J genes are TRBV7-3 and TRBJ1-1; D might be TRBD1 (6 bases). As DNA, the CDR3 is TGTGCCAGCAGCGAACAGGGTCCCCACACTGAAGCTTTCTTT. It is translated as CASSEQGPHTEAFF. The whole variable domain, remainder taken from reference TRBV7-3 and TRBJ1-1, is GAGVSQTPSNKVTEKGKYVELRCDPISGHTALYWYRQSLGQGPEFLIYFQGTGAADDSGLPNDRFFAVRPEGSVSTLKIQRTERGDSAVYLCASSEQGPHTEAFFGQGTRLTVV.